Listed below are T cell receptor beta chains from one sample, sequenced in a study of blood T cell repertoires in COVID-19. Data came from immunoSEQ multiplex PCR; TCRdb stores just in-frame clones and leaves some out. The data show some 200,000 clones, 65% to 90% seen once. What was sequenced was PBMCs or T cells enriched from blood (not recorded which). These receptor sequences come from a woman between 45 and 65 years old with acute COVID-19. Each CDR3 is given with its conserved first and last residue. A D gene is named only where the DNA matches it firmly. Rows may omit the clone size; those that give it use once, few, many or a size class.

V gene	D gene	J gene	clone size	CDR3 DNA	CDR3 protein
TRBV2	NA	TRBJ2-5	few	TGTGCCAGCAGTGTACTAGAGACCCAGTACTTC	CASSVLETQYF
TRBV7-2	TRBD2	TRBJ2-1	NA	TGTGCCAGCAGCTCACTAGCGGGAGGGGGAAACAATGAGCAGTTCTTC	CASSSLAGGGNNEQFF
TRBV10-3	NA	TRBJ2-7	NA	TGTGCCGTCCGGGGAGATTCCGAGCAGTACTTC	CAVRGDSEQYF
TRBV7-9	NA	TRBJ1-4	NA	TGTGCCAGCAGCTTTAACTCCGGTAATGAAAAACTGTTTTTT	CASSFNSGNEKLFF
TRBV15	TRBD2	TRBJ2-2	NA	TGTGCCACCAGCATTAGCGGGGACACCGGGGAGCTGTTTTTT	CATSISGDTGELFF
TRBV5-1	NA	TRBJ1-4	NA	TGCGCCAGCAGCTCCCAGGGCGCAACTAATGAAAAACTGTTTTTT	CASSSQGATNEKLFF
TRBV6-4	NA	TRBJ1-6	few	TGTGCCAGCAGGCTCTCCGGGACTACGGATTCACCCCTCCACTTT	CASRLSGTTDSPLHF
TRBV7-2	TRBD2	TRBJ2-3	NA	TGTGCCAGCAGCTTATTAGCGGGAACTAGCACAGATACGCAGTATTTT	CASSLLAGTSTDTQYF
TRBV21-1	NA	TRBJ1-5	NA	TGTGCCAGCAGGGAACCGGATTGGACAGGCGATCAGCCCCAGCATTTT	CASREPDWTGDQPQHF
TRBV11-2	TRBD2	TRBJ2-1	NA	TGTGCCAGCAGCTTAGGAGCGGGAGCCTTTAATGAGCAGTTCTTC	CASSLGAGAFNEQFF
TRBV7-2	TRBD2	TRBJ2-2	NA	TGTGCCAGCAGCCAGTTAGCGGGGCCCGGGGAGCTGTTTTTT	CASSQLAGPGELFF
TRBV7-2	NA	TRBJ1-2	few	TGTGCCAGCAGCTTAGGTTACGGTCAACCACTTAACTATGGCTACACCTTC	CASSLGYGQPLNYGYTF
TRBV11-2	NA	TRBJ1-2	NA	TGTGCCAGCAGCTTAGTCCCAGGGGTTTATGGCTACACCTTC	CASSLVPGVYGYTF
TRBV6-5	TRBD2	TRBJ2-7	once	TGTGCCAGCAGTTACTCCCGGAGCGGGGCGACCTACGAGCAGTACTTC	CASSYSRSGATYEQYF
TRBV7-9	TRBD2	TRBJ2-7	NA	TGTGCCAGCAGCCAGGTGGCGGGAGGATCATACGAGCAGTACTTC	CASSQVAGGSYEQYF
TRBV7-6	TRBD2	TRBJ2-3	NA	TGTGCCAGCAGCCAACACGGGACTAGCGGGTCCCCAGATACGCAGTATTTT	CASSQHGTSGSPDTQYF
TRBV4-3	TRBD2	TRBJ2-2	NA	TGCGCCAGCAGCCAAGTTCCAGCGGGAGTAGCCGGGGAGCTGTTTTTT	CASSQVPAGVAGELFF
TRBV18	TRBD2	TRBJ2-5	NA	TGTGCCAGCTCACCACTGACCAGCGGGGGGGCTGAGACCCAGTACTTC	CASSPLTSGGAETQYF
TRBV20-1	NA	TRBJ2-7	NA	TGCAGTGCCGGGGTAAGCACCGAGCAGTACTTC	CSAGVSTEQYF
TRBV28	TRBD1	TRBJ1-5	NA	TGTGCCAGCAGACTACAGGGGGCCGGCAATCAGCCCCAGCATTTT	CASRLQGAGNQPQHF
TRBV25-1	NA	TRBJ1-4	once	TGTGCCAGCAGTGACGGAGTCAATGAAAAACTGTTTTTT	CASSDGVNEKLFF
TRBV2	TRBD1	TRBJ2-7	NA	TGTGCCAGCAGTATAGACAGGGGCTCCTACGAGCAGTACTTC	CASSIDRGSYEQYF
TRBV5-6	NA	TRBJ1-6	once	TGTGCCAGCAGCTCATGGGCTATGAGCTCCTATAATTCACCCCTCCACTTT	CASSSWAMSSYNSPLHF
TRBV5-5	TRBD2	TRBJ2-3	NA	TGTGCCAGCAGCTTGACTAGCGGGGGGGATACGCAGTATTTT	CASSLTSGGDTQYF
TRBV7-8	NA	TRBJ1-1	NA	TGTGCCACCAACCCCTACAGGGTGAACACTGAAGCTTTCTTT	CATNPYRVNTEAFF
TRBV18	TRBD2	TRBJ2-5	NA	TGTGCCAGCTCACCGGGGAGCGGGAGAGGAGAGACCCAGTACTTC	CASSPGSGRGETQYF
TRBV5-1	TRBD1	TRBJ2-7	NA	TGCGCCAGCAGCCCCCCCCGCGGTACAGGGGATTTCCACGAGCAGTACTTC	CASSPPRGTGDFHEQYF
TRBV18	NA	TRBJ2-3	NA	TGTGCCAGCTCACCCAGCCGGCAGGGTGCAGATACGCAGTATTTT	CASSPSRQGADTQYF
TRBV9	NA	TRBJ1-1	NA	TGTGCCAGCAGCGGGCGCTACGAGGGATCTGAAGCTTTCTTT	CASSGRYEGSEAFF
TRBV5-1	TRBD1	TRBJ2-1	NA	TGCGCCAGCAGCCCGACCAACAGGGGCAATGAGCAGTTCTTC	CASSPTNRGNEQFF
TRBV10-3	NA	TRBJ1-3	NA	TGTGCCATCAGACCAACAGGAGCAGGAAACACCATATATTTT	CAIRPTGAGNTIYF
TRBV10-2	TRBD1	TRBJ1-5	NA	TGCGCCAGCAGCGAACAGGGGATTGGGCCCCAGCATTTT	CASSEQGIGPQHF
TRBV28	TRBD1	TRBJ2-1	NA	TGTGCCAGCGCGATAGAGACAGGGATCTCCTACAATGAGCAGTTCTTC	CASAIETGISYNEQFF
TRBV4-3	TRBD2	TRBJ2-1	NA	TGCGCCAGCAGCCAGAATTACGGGACTAGCCAGTACAATGAGCAGTTCTTC	CASSQNYGTSQYNEQFF
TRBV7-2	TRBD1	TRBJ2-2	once	TGTGCCAGCAGCTTAGAATATCAGGGGGCCGGGGAGCTGTTTTTT	CASSLEYQGAGELFF
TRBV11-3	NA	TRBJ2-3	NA	TGTGCCAGCATCCCCCGGGGAGTCACAGATACGCAGTATTTT	CASIPRGVTDTQYF
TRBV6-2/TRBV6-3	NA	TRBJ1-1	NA	TGTGCCAGCAGCCTTTACATTGGGGCTTGGAACACTGAAGCTTTCTTT	CASSLYIGAWNTEAFF
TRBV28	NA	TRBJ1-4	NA	TGTGCCAGCGTCCAAGCCCCAACTAATGAAAAACTGTTTTTT	CASVQAPTNEKLFF
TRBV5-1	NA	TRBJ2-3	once	TGCGCCAGCAGCTTGGGGGTCGGGAACACAGATACGCAGTATTTT	CASSLGVGNTDTQYF
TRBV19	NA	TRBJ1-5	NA	TGTGCCAGTAGTGTGCGCAGGGTCAATCAGCCCCAGCATTTT	CASSVRRVNQPQHF
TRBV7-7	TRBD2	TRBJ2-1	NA	TGTGCTAGCAGCTTAGCGGGGCGGGGGGCTGACAATGAGCAGTTCTTC	CASSLAGRGADNEQFF
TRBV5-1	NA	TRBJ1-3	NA	TGCGCCAGCAGCTTGGAGAATAGCTCTGGAAACACCATATATTTT	CASSLENSSGNTIYF
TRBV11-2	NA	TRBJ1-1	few	TGTGCCAGCAGCTCCCTTTCCGGTAGAGCTTTCTTT	CASSSLSGRAFF
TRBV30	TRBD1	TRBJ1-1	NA	TGTGCCTCCAGGGGGATGAACACTGAAGCTTTCTTT	CASRGMNTEAFF
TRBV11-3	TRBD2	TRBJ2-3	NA	TGTGCCAGCAGCCCGTTAGCGGGAGGATCCACAGATACGCAGTATTTT	CASSPLAGGSTDTQYF
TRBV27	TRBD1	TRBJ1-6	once	TGTGCCAGCAACCTCAGGGGGGATAATTCACCCCTCCACTTT	CASNLRGDNSPLHF
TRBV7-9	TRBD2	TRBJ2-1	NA	TGTGCCAGCAGCTCGACGGCCGCTAGCGGCTACAATGAGCAGTTCTTC	CASSSTAASGYNEQFF
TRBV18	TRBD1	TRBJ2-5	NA	TGTGCCAGCTCACCCCTGACAGGGAGTGGAGAATACGAGACCCAGTACTTC	CASSPLTGSGEYETQYF
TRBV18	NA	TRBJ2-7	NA	TGTGCCAGCTCACGGTTGGAGGGCCACGAGCAGTACTTC	CASSRLEGHEQYF
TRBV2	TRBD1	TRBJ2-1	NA	TGTGCCAGCAGTGAACAGAGACAGGGAACCTCCTACAATGAGCAGTTCTTC	CASSEQRQGTSYNEQFF
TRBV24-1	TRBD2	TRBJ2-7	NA	TGTGCCACCAGTGACCCCGCTAGCGGGAGCTACGAGCAGTACTTC	CATSDPASGSYEQYF
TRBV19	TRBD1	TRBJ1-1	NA	TGTGCCAGTAGTATAGATCTTGACAGGGGGAACACTGAAGCTTTCTTT	CASSIDLDRGNTEAFF
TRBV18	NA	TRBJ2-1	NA	TGTGCCAGCTCACCTCAAGGGTCTGGGCAGGGTCAGCATGAGCAGTTCTTC	CASSPQGSGQGQHEQFF
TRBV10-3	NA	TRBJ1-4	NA	TGTGCCATCAGTGATGCCGGGGAAAAACTGTTTTTT	CAISDAGEKLFF
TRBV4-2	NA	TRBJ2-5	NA	TGTGCCAGCAGCCAAGATCCTACAGGATATGAGACCCAGTACTTC	CASSQDPTGYETQYF